This record concerns one TCR beta chain sequence. As yet, its antigen is unknown. Using immunoSEQ multiplex PCR, the repertoire was profiled, and TCRdb retains in-frame clones only, with some absent. The sample has several thousand clones, about 63% seen once. CDR3 size: 14 residues. The germline CDR1 and CDR2 sequences are MNHEY and SMNVEV (reference sequence). The ends lost 5 bases at V and 4 bases at J; junction bases unmatched: 8. This specimen belongs to a study of T cells in narcolepsy. For the study at large: Patients with NT1 or NT2 and healthy control donors were enrolled. Study findings and constraints: Autoreactive HCRT-specific and TRIB2-specific clonotypes were marked in same-patient CSF-versus-blood CD4+ comparisons. Healthy controls reportedly lacked the autoreactive clonotypes serially found in patients' blood.

The TCR sequence derives from a human donor with narcolepsy. The chain employs TRBV27 and TRBJ2-7, with 7 positions matching TRBD2. Sequences were obtained from CD45RA- memory CD8+ T cells from PBMCs. Here the CDR3 DNA reads TGTGCCAGCAGTACCCGGACTAGTCCATACGAGCAGTACTTC. It translates to CASSTRTSPYEQYF.